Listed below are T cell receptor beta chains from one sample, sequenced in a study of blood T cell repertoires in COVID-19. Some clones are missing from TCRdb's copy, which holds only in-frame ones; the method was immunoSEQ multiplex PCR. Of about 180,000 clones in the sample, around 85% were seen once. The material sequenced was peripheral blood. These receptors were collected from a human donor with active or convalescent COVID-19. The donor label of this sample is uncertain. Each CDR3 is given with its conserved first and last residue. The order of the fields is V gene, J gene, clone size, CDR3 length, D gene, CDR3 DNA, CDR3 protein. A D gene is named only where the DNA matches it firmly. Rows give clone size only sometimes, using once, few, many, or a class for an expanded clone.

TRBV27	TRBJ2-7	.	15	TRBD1	TGTGCCAGCAGTTTATTTGGGACAGGGTACTACGAGCAGTACTTC	CASSLFGTGYYEQYF
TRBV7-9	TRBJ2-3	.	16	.	TGTGCCAGCAGCCCGCGACGTCTCTTCTTGGAGGATACGCAGTATTTT	CASSPRRLFLEDTQYF
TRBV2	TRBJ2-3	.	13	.	TGTGCCAGCAGCCGAGGTTACACAGATACGCAGTATTTT	CASSRGYTDTQYF
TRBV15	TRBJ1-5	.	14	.	TGTGCCACCAGCAAACTACTACAGGGATCAGCCCAGCATTTT	CATSKLLQGSAQHF
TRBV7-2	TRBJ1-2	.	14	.	TGTGCCAGCAGCTTAGTGGCCAGGGAGGATGGCTACACCTTC	CASSLVAREDGYTF
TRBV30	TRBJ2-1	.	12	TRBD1	TGTGCCTGGGGTTTCACAGGGGTTCAGCAGTTCTTC	CAWGFTGVQQFF
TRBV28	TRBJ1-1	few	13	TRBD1	TGTGCCAGCAGCAACAGGGGAGGCACTGAAGCTTTCTTT	CASSNRGGTEAFF
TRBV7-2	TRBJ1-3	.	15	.	TGTGCCAGCAGCTTAAACTCCGGGGTCGGAAACACCATATATTTT	CASSLNSGVGNTIYF
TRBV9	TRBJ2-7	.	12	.	TGTGCCAGCAGCACCCCCCCGGGACTGCCGTACTTC	CASSTPPGLPYF
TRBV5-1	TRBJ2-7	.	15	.	TGCGCCAGCAGCCCGGACACCCAGCAGGGCTACGAGCAGTACTTC	CASSPDTQQGYEQYF
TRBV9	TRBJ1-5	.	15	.	TGTGCCAGCAGAGCCCCAGAGGGCCCCAATCAGCCCCAGCATTTT	CASRAPEGPNQPQHF
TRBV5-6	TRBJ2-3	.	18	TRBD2	TGTGCCAGCAGACCCCAGGGAGTTAGCGGGAGGGCCGGAGATACGCAGTATTTT	CASRPQGVSGRAGDTQYF
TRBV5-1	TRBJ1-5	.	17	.	TGCGCCAGCAGCTTGGAGGACTCCTCAAGTGGCAATCAGCCCCAGCATTTT	CASSLEDSSSGNQPQHF
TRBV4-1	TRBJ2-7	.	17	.	TGCGCCAGCAGCCAAGATAGCGGGACAGGGTCCCCCTACGAGCAGTACTTC	CASSQDSGTGSPYEQYF
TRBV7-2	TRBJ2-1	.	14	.	TGTGCCAGCAGTCTCAGCGGGCGGTGGGGTGAGCAGTTCTTC	CASSLSGRWGEQFF
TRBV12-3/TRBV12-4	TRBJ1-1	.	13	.	TGTGCCAGCAGTTTTATGGACAGCACTGAAGCTTTCTTT	CASSFMDSTEAFF
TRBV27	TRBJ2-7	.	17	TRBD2	TGTGCCAGCAGTCTACTAGTAGCGGGAGGGGCTTCCTACGAGCAGTACTTC	CASSLLVAGGASYEQYF
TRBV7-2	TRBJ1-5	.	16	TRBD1	TGTGCCAGCAGCACCGCAACAGGGGGCTGGTATCAGCCCCAGCATTTT	CASSTATGGWYQPQHF
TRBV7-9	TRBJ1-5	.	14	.	TGTGCCAGCAGCTTAGGGACAGCTAATCAGCCCCAGCATTTT	CASSLGTANQPQHF
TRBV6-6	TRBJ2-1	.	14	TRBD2	TGTGCCAGCAGCACTAGCGGGAGCTTAAATGAGCAGTTCTTC	CASSTSGSLNEQFF
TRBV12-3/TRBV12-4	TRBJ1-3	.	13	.	TGTGCCAGCAGTTTAACAGCCGGAAACACCATATATTTT	CASSLTAGNTIYF
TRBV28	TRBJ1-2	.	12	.	TGTGCCAGCGGTCGACAGTACTATGGCTACACCTTC	CASGRQYYGYTF
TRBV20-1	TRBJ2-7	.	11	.	TGCAGTGCCGCCTCAGGGAACGAGCAGTACTTC	CSAASGNEQYF
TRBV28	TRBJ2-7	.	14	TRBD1	TGTGCCAGCAGCGGTAGGACAGGGGCCTACGAGCAGTACTTC	CASSGRTGAYEQYF
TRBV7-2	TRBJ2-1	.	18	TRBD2	TGTGCCAGCAGCTTAACCGCTCGACTAGCGGGGGGGAGTAATGAGCAGTTCTTC	CASSLTARLAGGSNEQFF
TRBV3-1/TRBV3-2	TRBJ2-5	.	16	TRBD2	TGTGCCAGCAGCCCGGGACTAGCGGGGGGGTGGGAGACCCAGTACTTC	CASSPGLAGGWETQYF
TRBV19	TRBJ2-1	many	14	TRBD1	TGTGCCAGTAGTACCCGGCCCCAGGGGGTTGAGCAGTTCTTC	CASSTRPQGVEQFF
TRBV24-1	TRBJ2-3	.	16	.	TGTGCCACCAGTGATGTGGGACAAGGTAGCACAGATACGCAGTATTTT	CATSDVGQGSTDTQYF
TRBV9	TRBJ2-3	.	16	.	TGTGCCAGCAGCGTAGAGGGGTGGGGGCCCACAGATACGCAGTATTTT	CASSVEGWGPTDTQYF
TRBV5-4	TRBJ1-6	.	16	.	TGTGCCAGCAGCAGGGGGGGATCGAGGGATTATTCACCCCTCCACTTT	CASSRGGSRDYSPLHF
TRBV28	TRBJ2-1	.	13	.	TGTGCCAGCAGTTTAAAGGCGGGTAATGAGCAGTTCTTC	CASSLKAGNEQFF
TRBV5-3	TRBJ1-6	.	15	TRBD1	TGTGCCAGAAGCAGATGCGGACAGGGAAGTTCACCCCTCCACTTT	CARSRCGQGSSPLHF
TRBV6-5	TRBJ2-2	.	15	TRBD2	TGTGCCAGCCACTGGGGGGGGGCGAACACCGGGGAGCTGTTTTTT	CASHWGGANTGELFF
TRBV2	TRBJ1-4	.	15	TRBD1	TGTGCCAGCCAAATACCGGGACAGGGGAATGAAAAACTGTTTTTT	CASQIPGQGNEKLFF
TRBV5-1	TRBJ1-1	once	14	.	TGCGCCAGCAGCTTGGCCAACGCGGGCGCTGAAGCTTTCTTT	CASSLANAGAEAFF
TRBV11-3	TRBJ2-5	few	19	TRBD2	TGTGCCAGCAGCTCCGGACGGACCGGGACTAGCTCCCTTTATGAGACCCAGTACTTC	CASSSGRTGTSSLYETQYF
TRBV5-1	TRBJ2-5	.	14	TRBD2	TGCGCCAGCAGTAGGCGGGAGGATCAAGAGACCCAGTACTTC	CASSRREDQETQYF
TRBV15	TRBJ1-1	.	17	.	TGTGCCACCAGCAGAGAAGGTGCCGCGGCACTGAACACTGAAGCTTTCTTT	CATSREGAAALNTEAFF
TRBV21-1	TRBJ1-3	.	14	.	TGTGCCCCCGGGAGAGCCCTGTCTGGAAACACCATATATTTT	CAPGRALSGNTIYF
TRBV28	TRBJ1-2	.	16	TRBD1	TGTGCCAGCAGTTTAGACGGGACAGGGGTTCGGTATGGCTACACCTTC	CASSLDGTGVRYGYTF
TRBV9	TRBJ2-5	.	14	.	TGTGCCAGCAGCCAGACAGGCCTAGAAGAGACCCAGTACTTC	CASSQTGLEETQYF
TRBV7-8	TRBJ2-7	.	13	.	TGTGCCAGCAGCTTAGAGCTCCTCTACGAGCAGTACTTC	CASSLELLYEQYF
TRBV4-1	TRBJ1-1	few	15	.	TGCGCCAGCAGCCAAGGGGCCCAGTTGAACACTGAAGCTTTCTTT	CASSQGAQLNTEAFF
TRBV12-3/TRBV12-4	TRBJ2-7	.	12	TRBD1	TGTGCCAGCAGCAGGGACAGTTACGAGCAGTACTTC	CASSRDSYEQYF
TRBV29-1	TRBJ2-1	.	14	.	TGCAGCGTTGAGGGGAGGCTCCGCTACAATGAGCAGTTCTTC	CSVEGRLRYNEQFF
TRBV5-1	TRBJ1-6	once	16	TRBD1	TGCGCCAGCAGCCCCCAGCCCGGGACAGGGAACTCACCCCTCCACTTT	CASSPQPGTGNSPLHF
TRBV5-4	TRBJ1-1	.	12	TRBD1	TGTGCCAGCAGCTACACAGGGGGCGCAGCTTTCTTT	CASSYTGGAAFF
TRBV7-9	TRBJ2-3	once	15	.	TGTGCCAGCAGCTTAGCCTCCTATAGCACAGATACGCAGTATTTT	CASSLASYSTDTQYF
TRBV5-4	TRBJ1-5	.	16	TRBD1	TGTGCCAGCAGCTTGACAGGGACAGCCCCCTTGGGGCCCCAGCATTTT	CASSLTGTAPLGPQHF
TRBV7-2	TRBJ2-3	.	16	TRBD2	TGTGCCAGCAGCTTACACACTAGCGGGAGCACAGATACGCAGTATTTT	CASSLHTSGSTDTQYF
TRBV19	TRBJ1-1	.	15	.	TGTGCCAGTAACGCGGGGATAGGGCTGAACACTGAAGCTTTCTTT	CASNAGIGLNTEAFF
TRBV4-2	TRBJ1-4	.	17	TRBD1	TGTGCCAGCAGCCAAGTCCCGGGCTCGGGACAGGGAAATAAACTGTTTTTT	CASSQVPGSGQGNKLFF
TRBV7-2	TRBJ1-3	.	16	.	TGTGCCAGCAGCTTAGGATTGTCGGGTTTGGGAAACACCATATATTTT	CASSLGLSGLGNTIYF
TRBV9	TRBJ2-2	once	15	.	TGTGCCAGCAGCGGAATTCCGACAGAGCGCGGGGAGCTGTTTTTT	CASSGIPTERGELFF
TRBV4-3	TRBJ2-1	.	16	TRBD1	TGCGCCAGCAGCCAAGTACGGCTGGACAGGGTGAATGAGCAGTTCTTC	CASSQVRLDRVNEQFF
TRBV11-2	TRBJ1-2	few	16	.	TGTGCCAGCAGCTCCAACCCAGACAGGACCAACTATGGCTACACCTTC	CASSSNPDRTNYGYTF
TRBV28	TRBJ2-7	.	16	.	TGTGCCAGCAGTTTTGTTCGGGACATCCTCTCCTACGAGCAGTACTTC	CASSFVRDILSYEQYF
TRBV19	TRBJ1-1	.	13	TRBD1	TGTGCCAGTTCTGACAGGGCCGACACTGAAGCTTTCTTT	CASSDRADTEAFF
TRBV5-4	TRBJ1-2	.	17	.	TGTGCCAGCAGCTTGATAATGAAGCGGGACGGCAGTTATGGCTACACCTTC	CASSLIMKRDGSYGYTF
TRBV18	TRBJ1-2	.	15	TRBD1	TGTGCCAGCTCACCACCCGGGACAGGTCGCTATGGCTACACCTTC	CASSPPGTGRYGYTF